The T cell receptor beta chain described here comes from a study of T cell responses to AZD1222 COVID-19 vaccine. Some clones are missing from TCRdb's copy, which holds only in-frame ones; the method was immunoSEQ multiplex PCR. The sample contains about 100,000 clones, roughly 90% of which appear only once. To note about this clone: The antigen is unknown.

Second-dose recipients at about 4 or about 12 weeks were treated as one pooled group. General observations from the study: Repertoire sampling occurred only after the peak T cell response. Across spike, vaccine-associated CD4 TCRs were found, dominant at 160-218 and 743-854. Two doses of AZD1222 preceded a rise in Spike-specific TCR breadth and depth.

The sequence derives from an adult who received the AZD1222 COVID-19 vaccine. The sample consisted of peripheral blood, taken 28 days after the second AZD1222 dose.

Written as DNA, the CDR3 is TGCAGTGCGGACACTCGCTATGGCTACACCTTC. Amino acid sequence: CSADTRYGYTF. V usage is TRBV20-1 and J usage is TRBJ1-2, with TRBD1 as a possible D gene (5 bases). The ends were cut back, 6 bases at V and 4 bases at J, with 9 bases in the middle. CDR1 and CDR2 (germline): DFQATT, SNEGSKA (reference sequence). This CDR3 contains 11 residues.